One and the same sample provided the 27 T cell receptor beta chains below, sequenced in a study of blood T cell repertoires in COVID-19 (dated by TCRdb to 2019 to 2021). Libraries were constructed by the immunoSEQ multiplex PCR assay. Here the immuneACCESS table is served through TCRdb, limited to in-frame sequences with V and J called. Missing clones are a known gap in these copies; in checked studies unresolved V genes cover under half, and the rest lacks a known reason. This sample holds some 65,000 clones; 65% to 85% were observed only once. The top ten clonotypes cover 4.5% to 7% of the sample. Sequencing used peripheral blood. The origin of the receptors is a woman in her 70s with acute or convalescent COVID-19.

This chain uses TRBV13 with TRBJ1-5, with 11 bases lining up with TRBD1. This CDR3 is built from 16 residues. Losses at the gene ends were 5 bases for V and 7 bases for J; bases not matched to a gene: 10. Germline V CDR1 and CDR2: PRHDT, FYEKMQ (reference sequence). The CDR3 bases are TGTGCCAGCAGCACCCGACGGACAGGGGGCGACCAGCCCCAGCATTTT. This codes for CASSTRRTGGDQPQHF.

The chain links TRBV7-2 to TRBJ2-7, with D tentatively TRBD1 (5 bases). From germline, CDR1 is SGHTA and CDR2 FQGNSA. This CDR3 region has 13 residues. V was shortened by 1 base and J by 6 bases, with 10 bases between the two germline ends. The CDR3 DNA sequence: TGTGCCAGCAGCTTAGTCCAGGGCTCCGAGCAGTACTTC. The encoded protein is CASSLVQGSEQYF. The entire variable domain, with the rest obtained from reference TRBV7-2 and TRBJ2-7, is as follows: GAGVSQSPSNKVTEKGKDVELRCDPISGHTALYWYRQSLGQGLEFLIYFQGNSAPDKSGLPSDRFSAERTGGSVSTLTIQRTQQEDSAVYLCASSLVQGSEQYFGPGTRLTVT.

The V gene is TRBV7-9, the J gene TRBJ1-4, with 7 bases lining up with TRBD1. With 3 bases clipped from V and 6 bases from J, the junction kept 10 bases outside the gene matches. The V gene's germline CDR1 is SEHNR and CDR2 FQNEAQ (reference sequence). The CDR3 runs 16 residues. CDR3 amino acids: CASSFVEGAPDEKLFF. For the CDR3, the DNA is TGTGCCAGCAGCTTCGTAGAGGGGGCGCCGGATGAAAAACTGTTTTTT.

The chain couples TRBV11-2 to TRBJ2-7; 9 bases line up with TRBD1. Germline trimming cut 6 bases from V and 5 bases from J; bases unmatched to any gene: 5. Germline lookup yields CDR1 SGHAT and CDR2 FQNNGV. CDR3 size: 13 residues. The CDR3 coding sequence is TGTGCCAGCAGGGGGACAGGGAGGGACGAGCAGTACTTC. Amino acid sequence: CASRGTGRDEQYF.

This rearrangement joins TRBV2 to TRBJ2-7; D unresolved. Trimming left V 6 bases short and J 3 bases short, with 12 bases between. This CDR3 is built from 13 residues. Per the germline V gene, CDR1 is SNHLY and CDR2 is FYNNEI. CDR3: CASRAMGRYEQYF. Here the CDR3 DNA reads TGTGCCAGCAGGGCCATGGGCCGCTACGAGCAGTACTTC.

This chain links TRBV27 with TRBJ2-7, with 10 bases fitting TRBD2. This CDR3 has 15 amino acids. Germline CDR1 reads MNHEY; CDR2 reads SMNVEV (reference sequence). The V segment lost 5 bases and the J segment 3 bases; nucleotides outside the gene matches: 7. The CDR3 reads CASSPRTSGSYEQYF. The CDR3, as DNA: TGTGCCAGCAGTCCAAGGACTAGCGGTAGCTACGAGCAGTACTTC.

This chain uses TRBV30 with TRBJ1-2; a possible D gene is TRBD1 (5 bases). V shed 7 bases and J shed 5 bases, with 11 bases lying between them. CDR3 length: 11 amino acids. Germline V CDR1 and CDR2: GTSNPN, SVGIG (reference sequence). CDR3 in amino acids: CAFWTSYGYTF. In nucleotides, the CDR3 is TGTGCCTTCTGGACAAGTTATGGCTACACCTTC. The whole variable domain, filled in from reference TRBV30 and TRBJ1-2, reads SQTIHQWPATLVQPVGSPLSLECTVEGTSNPNLYWYRQAAGRGLQLLFYSVGIGQISSEVPQNLSASRPQDRQFILSSKKLLLSDSGFYLCAFWTSYGYTFGSGTRLTVV.

The chain recombines TRBV30 with TRBJ1-5; D is uncertain. Per germline, CDR1 GTSNPN and CDR2 SVGIG (reference sequence). The CDR3 spans 13 residues. The V gene lost 3 bases and the J gene lost 5 bases, with 11 bases spanning the gap. CDR3 nucleotide sequence: TGTGCCTGGAGCCCAGGTTCCTATCAGCCCCAGCATTTT. Protein product: CAWSPGSYQPQHF.

This chain connects TRBV5-4 to TRBJ2-1, with TRBD2 matching 10 bases. CDR1 is SGHNT, CDR2 YYREEE, per germline (reference sequence). V was pared by 4 bases and J by 5 bases, with 6 bases of the junction left unmatched. The CDR3 covers 15 residues. Here the CDR3 DNA reads TGTGCCAGCAGCCTGGAAGCGGGGGGGAACAATGAGCAGTTCTTC. This gives the protein CASSLEAGGNNEQFF.

Note on this clone: The same CDR3 arises from other DNA sequences in this sample as well. V and J are TRBV7-9 and TRBJ1-5, with D tentatively TRBD1 (5 bases). Trimming shortened V by 1 base and J by 7 bases, and 11 bases separated the two germline ends. CDR1 and CDR2 (germline): SEHNR, FQNEAQ (reference sequence). There are 14 residues in the CDR3. Here the CDR3 DNA reads TGTGCCAGCAGCTTAGGGGGGGTGGGACAGCCCCAGCATTTT. It encodes CASSLGGVGQPQHF.

The V gene is TRBV19, the J gene TRBJ1-5; the D gene is possibly TRBD1 (5 bases). CDR1 LNHDA and CDR2 SQIVND come from the germline V gene (reference sequence). The CDR3 consists of 14 residues. The V end was cut by 5 bases, the J end by 2 bases, with 10 bases between. The chain's CDR3 is CASSARVGNQPQHF. The DNA of the CDR3 is TGTGCCAGTAGTGCCAGGGTTGGCAATCAGCCCCAGCATTTT.

This chain connects TRBV27 to TRBJ1-1; D is unclear. The length of the CDR3 is 14 residues. V gave up 0 bases and J gave up 4 bases, with 9 bases separating them. Germline CDR1 and CDR2: MNHEY and SMNVEV (reference sequence). The CDR3 spells CASSLSGWATEAFF. The CDR3 DNA reads as TGTGCCAGCAGTTTATCTGGGTGGGCCACTGAAGCTTTCTTT.

This chain joins TRBV6-2 or TRBV6-3 and TRBJ2-3; 9 bases agree with TRBD2. Germline V gene lookup returns CDR1 MNHEY and CDR2 SVGEGT. CDR3 size: 23 residues. V dropped 6 bases and J dropped 0; count of bases not matched to a gene: 28. DNA for the CDR3: TGTGCCAGCAGCCCCAGTCCATTCAGCAGGGCCCTAGCGGGGACCCCGAGCACAGATACGCAGTATTTT. Its protein is CASSPSPFSRALAGTPSTDTQYF.

The gene calls are TRBV9 and TRBJ1-6, with 8 positions matching TRBD1. The CDR3 length is 18 residues. V gave up 0 bases and J gave up 1 base; unmatched junction bases: 6. The germline V gene has CDR1 SGDLS and CDR2 YYNGEE. CDR3 nucleotides: TGTGCCAGCAGCGTAGAACCAGGGGGCGAGTCCTATAATTCACCCCTCCACTTT. Encoded protein: CASSVEPGGESYNSPLHF.

The rearrangement links TRBV4-2 to TRBJ2-3; perhaps TRBD1 as D (5 bases). V lost 1 base and J 5 bases, leaving 22 bases between the germline ends. The CDR3 contains 18 residues. CDR1 is LGHNA and CDR2 is YNFKEQ in the germline V gene. Here the CDR3 reads CASSQAPLRWGRIDTQYF. DNA of the CDR3: TGTGCCAGCAGCCAAGCTCCCCTTCGATGGGGCCGGATAGATACGCAGTATTTT.

The chain recombines TRBV28 with TRBJ2-1; 7 nucleotides agree with TRBD1. The CDR3 contains 13 residues. V trimming: 7 bases; J trimming: 8 bases; junction bases outside the gene matches: 8. Germline loops: CDR1 MDHEN, CDR2 SYDVKM. CDR3 sequence reads: CASKNRGEDEQFF. The CDR3 DNA reads TGTGCCAGCAAAAACAGGGGCGAGGATGAGCAGTTCTTC.

The V and J genes are TRBV4-2 and TRBJ2-1; 10 bases fit TRBD1. Germline-derived CDR1 and CDR2 are LGHNA and YNFKEQ. V was pared by 3 bases and J by 5 bases, with 7 bases of the junction left unmatched. The CDR3 has 16 amino acids. CDR3 sequence (DNA): TGTGCCAGCAGCCACCCCGGGACAGGGGAACACAATGAGCAGTTCTTC. This translates into CASSHPGTGEHNEQFF.

This rearrangement joins TRBV2 to TRBJ1-5; 8 bases match TRBD1. V was pared by 6 bases and J by 0 bases, with 10 bases of the junction left unmatched. The CDR3 is 17 residues long. CDR1 SNHLY and CDR2 FYNNEI come from the germline V gene. This chain's CDR3 is CASSGTGSLYSNQPQHF. The CDR3 DNA sequence: TGTGCCAGCAGCGGGACAGGAAGCCTATATAGCAATCAGCCCCAGCATTTT.

The J gene is TRBJ1-2, the V gene TRBV4-2; D gene unclear. From germline, CDR1 is LGHNA and CDR2 YNFKEQ. This CDR3 comprises 14 residues. Trimming removed 0 bases from V and 2 bases from J, with 7 bases in between. The DNA for the CDR3 is TGTGCCAGCAGCCAAGATCTTCGGAACTATGGCTACACCTTC. As protein: CASSQDLRNYGYTF.

The chain uses TRBV10-3 and TRBJ2-7, with 9 bases that match TRBD1. The CDR3 runs 18 residues. CDR1 is ENHRY and CDR2 is SYGVKD in the germline V gene. J was trimmed by 0 bases and V by 4 bases; bases with no gene match: 13. This CDR3 is CAISGRYTGGGLSYEQYF. Written as DNA, the CDR3 is TGTGCCATCAGTGGCCGTTACACAGGGGGCGGACTCTCCTACGAGCAGTACTTC.

The V and J genes are TRBV11-3 and TRBJ2-5; 8 bases match TRBD2. Germline CDR1 reads SGHNT; CDR2 reads YENEEA. This CDR3 region has 15 residues. The V and J ends lost 3 bases and 2 bases, in that order; junction bases with no gene match: 5. The CDR3 DNA reads as TGTGCCAGCAGCTTGGGCGGGGGGAAGCAAGAGACCCAGTACTTC. This sequence encodes CASSLGGGKQETQYF.

This clone was seen more than once but under ten times. The V call is TRBV25-1, the J call TRBJ2-2, with D tentatively TRBD2 (5 bases). The V gene lost 4 bases and the J gene lost 1 base, with 16 bases spanning the gap. The germline CDR1 and CDR2 sequences are MGHDK and SYGVNS. The CDR3 sequence is 17 residues long. The chain's CDR3 is CASSGLLWGENTGELFF. CDR3 DNA: TGTGCCAGCAGTGGCCTGCTCTGGGGAGAGAACACCGGGGAGCTGTTTTTT.

This chain links TRBV4-3 with TRBJ2-1; 9 positions match TRBD2. Germline values: CDR1 LGHNA, CDR2 YSLEER. The CDR3 length is 16 residues. V lost 1 base and J lost 6; bases outside the gene matches: 7. CDR3 amino acids: CASSQAPGLAANEQFF. CDR3 bases: TGCGCCAGCAGCCAAGCCCCGGGACTAGCAGCCAATGAGCAGTTCTTC.

The gene calls are TRBV21-1 and TRBJ1-2; TRBD1 is taken as the D call from the table, unchecked against the DNA. TRBV21-1 is recorded as a pseudogene. The CDR3 contains 15 residues. CDR3 region: CASRTTGTGGYGYTF. In nucleotides, the CDR3 is TGTGCCAGCAGGACCACCGGGACAGGGGGCTATGGCTACACCTTC.

This sequence joins TRBV28 and TRBJ2-5, with D possibly being TRBD1 (6 bases). Germline values: CDR1 MDHEN, CDR2 SYDVKM. The CDR3 spans 15 residues. Trimming cost V 6 bases and J 2 bases, with 16 bases left between them. CDR3 protein: CASRPNTGRQETQYF. The DNA for the CDR3 is TGTGCCAGCAGACCTAATACAGGGCGACAAGAGACCCAGTACTTC.

The genes are TRBV7-9 and TRBJ1-2; no clear D gene. V lost 8 bases, J lost 0 bases, and 4 bases lay in between. The CDR3 loop spans 11 amino acids. Germline CDR1 SEHNR, CDR2 FQNEAQ (reference sequence). CDR3 residues: CASGPNYGYTF. The CDR3 DNA follows: TGTGCCAGCGGCCCTAACTATGGCTACACCTTC. Complete variable domain (other parts from reference TRBV7-9 and TRBJ1-2): DTGVSQNPRHKITKRGQNVTFRCDPISEHNRLYWYRQTLGQGPEFLTYFQNEAQLEKSRLLSDRFSAERPKGSFSTLEIQRTEQGDSAMYLCASGPNYGYTFGSGTRLTVV.

This clone turned up a few times. The chain uses TRBV5-4 and TRBJ2-2; D call uncertain. This CDR3 has 15 amino acids. The V end lost 4 bases, the J end lost 5 bases, and 15 bases lay between the germline ends. Germline CDR1 SGHNT, CDR2 YYREEE (reference sequence). The CDR3 bases are TGTGCCAGCAGCCCTTCGGGTCGTACTACCGGGGAGCTGTTTTTT. Protein product: CASSPSGRTTGELFF.